This passage covers 28 T cell receptor beta chains from one sample sequenced in a study of shared clonotypes between healthy human individuals. Positively selected for CCR7, the CD45RO-negative cells used as naive CD8 cells excluded terminally differentiated effector memory CD45RA+ cells. Data came from immunoSEQ multiplex PCR; TCRdb stores just in-frame clones and leaves some out. Among roughly 2,000,000 clones listed, about 95% were seen once. The sequenced material came from naive CD8+ T cells sorted from blood. The receptor set was obtained from a young man in good health.

This clone was seen a single time. This chain connects TRBV6-1 to TRBJ2-7; D uncertain. The CDR3 is 14 amino acids. Trimming cost V 1 base and J 1 base, with 8 bases left between them. Per the germline V gene, CDR1 is MNHNS and CDR2 is SASEGT. The CDR3 DNA is TGTGCCAGCAGTGAAGGACCGTTTTCCTACGAGCAGTACTTC. Protein product: CASSEGPFSYEQYF.

As concerns this clone: This sample also contains other DNA sequences that code for the same CDR3. This rearrangement joins TRBV7-9 to TRBJ2-2, with 8 bases matching TRBD1. The CDR3 spans 15 residues. Trimming took 5 bases from V and 4 from J; bases not matched to a gene: 6. The germline V gene has CDR1 SEHNR and CDR2 FQNEAQ (reference sequence). CDR3 sequence (DNA): TGTGCCAGCAGCCCCCGAACAGGGGGCACCGGGGAGCTGTTTTTT. It yields the protein CASSPRTGGTGELFF.

V usage is TRBV14 and J usage is TRBJ2-3, with TRBD2 identical over 11 bases. Germline V gene lookup returns CDR1 SGHDN and CDR2 FVKESK. This CDR3 is 16 amino acids long. The V segment lost 3 bases and the J segment 4 bases; nucleotides outside the gene matches: 6. For the CDR3, the DNA is TGTGCCAGCAGCCATGTAGCGGGAGGGCCCCCAGATACGCAGTATTTT. It is translated as CASSHVAGGPPDTQYF.

A word on this clone: Within the sample, other DNA sequences also encode this same CDR3. The chain couples TRBV5-1 to TRBJ2-1, with 10 bases matching TRBD2. V was pared by 5 bases and J by 4 bases, with 6 bases of the junction left unmatched. The CDR3 is 15 amino acids. Germline lookup yields CDR1 SGHRS and CDR2 YFSETQ. The CDR3 DNA reads as TGCGCCAGCAGTTTAGCGGGAGGTGGGTACAATGAGCAGTTCTTC. Translating it yields CASSLAGGGYNEQFF.

This chain connects TRBV6-5 to TRBJ2-1, with unresolved D. This CDR3 comprises 14 residues. Germline CDR1 reads MNHEY; CDR2 reads SVGAGI. The V and J ends lost 2 bases and 4 bases respectively, with 9 bases between them. This chain's CDR3 is CASSYAPQYNEQFF. The DNA for the CDR3 is TGTGCCAGCAGTTACGCACCACAATACAATGAGCAGTTCTTC.

V and J are TRBV7-6 and TRBJ2-2; 8 bases map to TRBD2. The CDR3 loop spans 16 amino acids. Per the germline V gene, CDR1 is SGHVS and CDR2 is FNYEAQ. V lost 7 bases to trimming and J lost 5 bases; unmatched junction nucleotides: 12. The CDR3 nucleotides read TGTGCCAGCACCATAAAAGCGGGAGTGGGAACCGGGGAGCTGTTTTTT. Translated, it gives CASTIKAGVGTGELFF.

The chain uses TRBV7-9 and TRBJ1-4; D uncertain. The V and J ends lost 5 bases and 4 bases respectively, with 14 bases between them. Germline V gene sequence: CDR1 SEHNR, CDR2 FQNEAQ (reference sequence). CDR3 length: 15 amino acids. The CDR3 region has the DNA TGTGCCAGCAGCCCCCCCAGAGCCCTTAATGAAAAACTGTTTTTT. Translated: CASSPPRALNEKLFF.

Only one count was recorded for this clone. Other DNA variants within this sample encode the same CDR3. This chain uses TRBV9 with TRBJ1-2, with D maybe TRBD1 (6 bases). The germline gives CDR1 SGDLS, CDR2 YYNGEE. Trimming shortened V by 3 bases and J by 2 bases, and 8 bases separated the two germline ends. The CDR3 runs to 13 residues. The CDR3 DNA reads as TGTGCCAGCAGCGGAGACAGGAACTATGGCTACACCTTC. Translation: CASSGDRNYGYTF.

This sequence joins TRBV6-5 and TRBJ2-7, with 7 bases identical to TRBD2. V lost 6 bases to trimming and J lost 6 bases; unmatched junction nucleotides: 8. Germline V CDR1 and CDR2: MNHEY, SVGAGI. The CDR3 spans 13 residues. The CDR3 protein is CASRPGEGVEQYF. The CDR3 DNA reads TGTGCCAGCAGACCCGGGGAGGGTGTCGAGCAGTACTTC.

This chain joins TRBV5-1 and TRBJ2-7; 9 bases are shared with TRBD2. Germline values: CDR1 SGHRS, CDR2 YFSETQ. Trimming at V came to 0 bases and at J to 4 bases, leaving 14 bases not matched to a gene. This CDR3 has 18 amino acids. This chain's CDR3 is CASSLAASLSGGFYEQYF. The CDR3 coding sequence is TGCGCCAGCAGCTTGGCCGCTAGCCTTAGCGGGGGCTTTTACGAGCAGTACTTC. Drawing the rest from reference TRBV5-1 and TRBJ2-7, the complete variable domain is KAGVTQTPRYLIKTRGQQVTLSCSPISGHRSVSWYQQTPGQGLQFLFEYFSETQRNKGNFPGRFSGRQFSNSRSEMNVSTLELGDSALYLCASSLAASLSGGFYEQYFGPGTRLTVT.

This chain uses TRBV9 with TRBJ2-1; 7 bases are a match to TRBD1. The germline V gene has CDR1 SGDLS and CDR2 YYNGEE. The CDR3 runs 17 residues. With V trimmed by 4 bases and J by 1 base, 11 bases remained unmatched. In nucleotides, the CDR3 is TGTGCCAGCAGCTCAACGACAGGGCAGAAATCCTACAATGAGCAGTTCTTC. Translation gives CASSSTTGQKSYNEQFF.

The chain recombines TRBV19 with TRBJ1-1, with unresolved D. Germline values: CDR1 LNHDA, CDR2 SQIVND (reference sequence). The CDR3 has 12 amino acids. The V and J ends lost 10 bases and 1 base respectively, with 10 bases between them. The CDR3 DNA follows: TGTGCCACCATCGACTGGAACACTGAAGCTTTCTTT. It yields the protein CATIDWNTEAFF.

The chain uses TRBV5-3 and TRBJ1-1, with D possibly TRBD1 on 6 matching bases. TRBV5-3 falls under the ORF class, with uncertain function. V shed 4 bases and J shed 6 bases, with 22 bases lying between them. This CDR3 has 16 amino acids. In DNA, the CDR3 is TGTGCCAGAAGCATTCAGACAGGAGGTCTGAGGGCTGAAGCTTTCTTT. It yields the protein CARSIQTGGLRAEAFF.

The rearrangement joins TRBV7-9 to TRBJ2-7; 8 positions match TRBD1. The CDR3 runs to 14 residues. Per germline, CDR1 SEHNR and CDR2 FQNEAQ (reference sequence). Germline trimming cut 6 bases from V and 0 bases from J; bases unmatched to any gene: 4. This chain's CDR3 is CASSTDRASYEQYF. As DNA, the CDR3 is TGTGCCAGCAGTACGGACAGGGCCTCCTACGAGCAGTACTTC.

The rearrangement uses TRBV28 and TRBJ1-5; D is possibly TRBD1 (6 bases). V was clipped by 3 bases and J by 6 bases, with 15 bases between them. Germline-derived CDR1 and CDR2 are MDHEN and SYDVKM. This CDR3 comprises 15 residues. The CDR3 spells CASSFSGTTSQPQHF. The DNA for the CDR3 is TGTGCCAGCAGTTTTTCAGGGACAACTTCTCAGCCCCAGCATTTT.

V is TRBV10-3 and J is TRBJ1-1; 10 bases line up with TRBD1. The ends lost 8 bases at V and 0 bases at J; junction bases unmatched: 6. The CDR3 is 15 amino acids. Germline loops: CDR1 ENHRY, CDR2 SYGVKD. The CDR3 is CAIGGQGKLNTEAFF. CDR3 coding DNA: TGTGCCATCGGGGGACAGGGGAAACTGAACACTGAAGCTTTCTTT.

This chain connects TRBV6-1 to TRBJ1-1, with D tentatively TRBD1 (5 bases). This CDR3 has 13 residues. Per germline, CDR1 MNHNS and CDR2 SASEGT. The V gene lost 1 base and the J gene lost 6 bases, with 9 bases spanning the gap. The CDR3 DNA sequence: TGTGCCAGCAGTGAAGTTCGGGGGGCTGAAGCTTTCTTT. It is translated as CASSEVRGAEAFF.

As regards this clone: This specimen includes other DNA sequences encoding the same CDR3. The chain couples TRBV9 to TRBJ1-1; D not certain. This CDR3 is built from 13 residues. Germline V gene lookup returns CDR1 SGDLS and CDR2 YYNGEE. Trimming removed 2 bases from V and 5 bases from J, with 10 bases in between. CDR3 region: CASSVGSGTEAFF. As DNA, the CDR3 is TGTGCCAGCAGCGTTGGGTCGGGGACTGAAGCTTTCTTT.

The gene calls are TRBV7-2 and TRBJ2-1, with TRBD2 matching over 11 bases. Germline V gene data show CDR1 as SGHTA and CDR2 as FQGNSA. Trimming cost V 0 bases and J 4 bases; bases outside gene matches: 8. The CDR3 spans 18 residues. CDR3 in amino acids: CASSLAYEGLAEYNEQFF. For the CDR3, the DNA is TGTGCCAGCAGCTTAGCGTACGAGGGACTAGCGGAATACAATGAGCAGTTCTTC.

This clone was found a few times. The genes are TRBV5-1 and TRBJ1-3; weak D call: TRBD1 (5 bases). The CDR3 contains 15 residues. Germline V gives CDR1 SGHRS, CDR2 YFSETQ. V was shortened by 0 bases and J by 0 bases, with 7 bases between the two germline ends. The CDR3 DNA reads as TGCGCCAGCAGCTTGGACAGGCGCTCTGGAAACACCATATATTTT. As protein: CASSLDRRSGNTIYF.

The genes are TRBV2 and TRBJ2-1; D is possibly TRBD2 (5 bases). The CDR3 consists of 14 residues. Trimming shortened V by 6 bases and J by 9 bases, and 18 bases separated the two germline ends. CDR1 SNHLY and CDR2 FYNNEI come from the germline V gene. CDR3 in amino acids: CASSQLEGYGEQFF. The CDR3 DNA is TGTGCCAGCAGCCAACTAGAAGGGTACGGTGAGCAGTTCTTC.

The V call is TRBV2, the J call TRBJ2-1; the D is unclear. V lost 6 bases, J lost 7 bases, and 10 bases lay in between. Germline CDR1 SNHLY, CDR2 FYNNEI. This CDR3 region has 12 residues. CDR3 coding DNA: TGTGCCAGCAGCCCCTACATGAATGAGCAGTTCTTC. Protein product: CASSPYMNEQFF.

About this clone itself: The same CDR3 can be traced to other DNA sequences in this sample. The chain employs TRBV28 and TRBJ2-1; D not resolved. Trimming stripped 5 bases from V and 4 bases from J, with 12 bases between. Germline V lookup: CDR1 MDHEN, CDR2 SYDVKM. The CDR3 contains 14 residues. The CDR3: CASSPGNSYNEQFF. CDR3 bases: TGTGCCAGCAGTCCCGGTAATAGTTACAATGAGCAGTTCTTC. Supplemented by reference TRBV28 and TRBJ2-1, the full variable domain reads DVKVTQSSRYLVKRTGEKVFLECVQDMDHENMFWYRQDPGLGLRLIYFSYDVKMKEKGDIPEGYSVSREKKERFSLILESASTNQTSMYLCASSPGNSYNEQFFGPGTRLTVL.

The chain recombines TRBV5-6 with TRBJ2-5, with D unresolved. V was pared by 0 bases and J by 5 bases, with 11 bases between. Germline V gives CDR1 SGHDT, CDR2 YYEEEE. The CDR3 runs 14 residues. Here the CDR3 reads CASSLVRSRETQYF. CDR3 DNA: TGTGCCAGCAGCTTGGTTCGGTCCCGGGAGACCCAGTACTTC.

The V call is TRBV4-3, the J call TRBJ2-7; TRBD1 or TRBD2 may be the D gene (5 bases each). Germline loops: CDR1 LGHNA, CDR2 YSLEER. This CDR3 region has 14 residues. The V end lost 4 bases, the J end lost 2 bases, and 12 bases lay between the germline ends. CDR3 sequence reads: CASSLSKGPYEQYF. The CDR3 DNA reads TGCGCCAGCAGCCTATCGAAGGGACCCTACGAGCAGTACTTC.

V gene TRBV7-3 combines with J gene TRBJ2-1; 7 bases agree with TRBD2. The CDR3 is 16 residues long. Germline CDR1 reads SGHTA; CDR2 reads FQGTGA. The V and J ends lost 5 bases and 7 bases, in that order; junction bases with no gene match: 14. CDR3 residues: CASSLSLHAGVNEQFF. CDR3 DNA: TGTGCCAGCAGCCTTTCCCTCCACGCGGGGGTGAATGAGCAGTTCTTC.

The chain recombines TRBV28 with TRBJ1-2; no firm D call. V lost 3 bases and J lost 4, with 6 bases in between. In germline, CDR1 is MDHEN, CDR2 SYDVKM. CDR3 size: 12 residues. DNA for the CDR3: TGTGCCAGCAGTTTCAGCCGCTATGGCTACACCTTC. Residues: CASSFSRYGYTF.

Turning to this clone: This sample includes further DNA sequences coding for the same CDR3. The gene calls are TRBV19 and TRBJ2-7; the match to TRBD1 covers 9 bases. Trimming removed 5 bases from V and 2 bases from J; junction bases left unmatched: 4. Germline lookup yields CDR1 LNHDA and CDR2 SQIVND (reference sequence). This CDR3 is 14 amino acids long. In DNA form, the CDR3 reads TGTGCCAGTAGTCCCGGGACAGGGCCCTACGAGCAGTACTTC. Translated: CASSPGTGPYEQYF.